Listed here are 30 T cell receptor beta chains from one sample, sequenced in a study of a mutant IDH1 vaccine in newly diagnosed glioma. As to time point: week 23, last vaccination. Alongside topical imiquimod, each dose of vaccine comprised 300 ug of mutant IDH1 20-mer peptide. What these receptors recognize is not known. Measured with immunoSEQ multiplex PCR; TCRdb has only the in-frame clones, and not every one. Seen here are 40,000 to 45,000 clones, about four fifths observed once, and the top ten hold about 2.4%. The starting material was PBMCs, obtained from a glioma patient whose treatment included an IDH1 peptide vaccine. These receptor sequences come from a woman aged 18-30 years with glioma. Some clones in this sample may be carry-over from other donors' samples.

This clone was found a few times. The DNA for the CDR3 is TGTGCCAGCAGCGTAGCAGCGGGAGGTACAGATACGCAGTATTTT. Translation: CASSVAAGGTDTQYF. The chain uses TRBV9 and TRBJ2-3; 9 positions agree with TRBD2. This CDR3 comprises 15 residues. V trimming: 0 bases; J trimming: 3 bases; junction bases outside the gene matches: 2. Germline CDR1 reads SGDLS; CDR2 reads YYNGEE.

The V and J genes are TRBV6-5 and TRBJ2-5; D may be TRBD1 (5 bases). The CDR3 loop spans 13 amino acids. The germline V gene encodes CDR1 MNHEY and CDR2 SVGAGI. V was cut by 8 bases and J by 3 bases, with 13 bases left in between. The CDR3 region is CASRSPGKETQYF. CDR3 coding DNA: TGTGCCAGCCGCTCCCCAGGGAAAGAGACCCAGTACTTC.

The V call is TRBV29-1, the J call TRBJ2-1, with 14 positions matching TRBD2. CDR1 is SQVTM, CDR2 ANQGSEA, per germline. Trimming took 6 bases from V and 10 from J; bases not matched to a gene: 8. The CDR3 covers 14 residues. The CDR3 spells CSVREGLAGVEQFF. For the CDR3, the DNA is TGCAGCGTCCGAGAGGGACTAGCGGGAGTAGAGCAGTTCTTC.

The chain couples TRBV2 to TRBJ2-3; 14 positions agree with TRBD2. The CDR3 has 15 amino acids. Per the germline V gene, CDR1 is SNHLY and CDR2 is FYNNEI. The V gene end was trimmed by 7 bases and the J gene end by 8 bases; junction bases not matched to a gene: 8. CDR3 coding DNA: TGTGCCAGCACCGGGACTAGCGGGAGTCTCGGTACGCAGTATTTT. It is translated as CASTGTSGSLGTQYF.

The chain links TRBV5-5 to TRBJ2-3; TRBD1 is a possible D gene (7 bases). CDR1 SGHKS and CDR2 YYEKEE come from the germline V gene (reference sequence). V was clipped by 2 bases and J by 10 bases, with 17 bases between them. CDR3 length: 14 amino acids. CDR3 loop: CASSFQGGPGPQYF. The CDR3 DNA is TGTGCCAGCAGCTTTCAGGGGGGCCCGGGCCCGCAGTATTTT.

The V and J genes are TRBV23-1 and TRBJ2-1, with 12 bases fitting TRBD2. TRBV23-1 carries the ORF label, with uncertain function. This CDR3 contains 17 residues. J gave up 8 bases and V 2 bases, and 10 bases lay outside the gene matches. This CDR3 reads CASSQIETSGGIHEQFF. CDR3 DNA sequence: TGCGCCAGCAGTCAAATTGAGACTAGCGGGGGCATTCATGAGCAGTTCTTC.

The CDR3 reads CASSRGGAVNTEAFF. The CDR3 DNA follows: TGTGCCAGCAGTCGGGGCGGAGCCGTGAACACTGAAGCTTTCTTT. The rearrangement links TRBV6-5 to TRBJ1-1; TRBD1 might be the D (5 bases). Germline V gene data show CDR1 as MNHEY and CDR2 as SVGAGI. Between the trimmed V and J ends, which lost 5 bases and 0 bases, there was a span of 13 bases. The length of the CDR3 is 15 residues.

This CDR3 is CSAGQADNEQFF. DNA for the CDR3: TGCAGCGCCGGACAAGCAGACAATGAGCAGTTCTTC. The V and J genes are TRBV29-1 and TRBJ2-1; possibly TRBD1 for D (5 bases). CDR3 length: 12 amino acids. The V end was cut by 7 bases, the J end by 5 bases, with 12 bases between. Germline V gives CDR1 SQVTM, CDR2 ANQGSEA.

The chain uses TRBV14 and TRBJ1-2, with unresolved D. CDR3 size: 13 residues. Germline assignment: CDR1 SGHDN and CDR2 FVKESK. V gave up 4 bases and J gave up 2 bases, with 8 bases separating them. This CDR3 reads CASSPDTNYGYTF. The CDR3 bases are TGTGCCAGCAGCCCCGACACAAACTATGGCTACACCTTC.

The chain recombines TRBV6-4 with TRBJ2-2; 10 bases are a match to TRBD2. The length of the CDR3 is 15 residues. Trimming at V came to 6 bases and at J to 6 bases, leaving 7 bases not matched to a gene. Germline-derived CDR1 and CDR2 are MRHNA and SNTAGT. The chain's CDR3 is CASSVLAGPAGELFF. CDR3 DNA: TGTGCCAGCAGCGTACTAGCGGGGCCGGCCGGGGAGCTGTTTTTT.

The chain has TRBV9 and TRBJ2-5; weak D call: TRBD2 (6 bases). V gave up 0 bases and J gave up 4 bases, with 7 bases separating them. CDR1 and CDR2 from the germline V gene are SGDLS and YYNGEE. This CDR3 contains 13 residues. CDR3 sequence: CASSVGGVETQYF. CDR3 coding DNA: TGTGCCAGCAGCGTAGGCGGGGTAGAGACCCAGTACTTC.

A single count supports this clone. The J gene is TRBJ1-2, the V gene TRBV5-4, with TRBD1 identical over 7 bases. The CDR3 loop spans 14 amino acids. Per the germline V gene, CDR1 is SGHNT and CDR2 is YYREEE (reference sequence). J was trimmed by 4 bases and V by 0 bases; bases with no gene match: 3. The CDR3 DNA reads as TGTGCCAGCAGCTTGGCCCGACAGGGCTATGGCTACACCTTC. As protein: CASSLARQGYGYTF. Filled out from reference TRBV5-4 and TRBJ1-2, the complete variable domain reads ETGVTQSPTHLIKTRGQQVTLRCSSQSGHNTVSWYQQALGQGPQFIFQYYREEENGRGNFPPRFSGLQFPNYSSELNVNALELDDSALYLCASSLARQGYGYTFGSGTRLTVV.

CDR3 in amino acids: CASYFTGYGYTF. The CDR3 DNA follows: TGTGCCAGCTACTTCACGGGCTATGGCTACACCTTC. The chain combines TRBV5-5 with TRBJ1-2; D not certain. The germline V gene has CDR1 SGHKS and CDR2 YYEKEE (reference sequence). Trimming stripped 7 bases from V and 4 bases from J, with 11 bases between. This CDR3 region has 12 residues.

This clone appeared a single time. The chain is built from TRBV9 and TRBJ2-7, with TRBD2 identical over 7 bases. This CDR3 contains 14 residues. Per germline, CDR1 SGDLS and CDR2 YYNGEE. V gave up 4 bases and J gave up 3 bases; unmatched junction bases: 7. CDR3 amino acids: CASSPSGGVYEQYF. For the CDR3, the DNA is TGTGCCAGCAGCCCAAGTGGGGGGGTCTACGAGCAGTACTTC.

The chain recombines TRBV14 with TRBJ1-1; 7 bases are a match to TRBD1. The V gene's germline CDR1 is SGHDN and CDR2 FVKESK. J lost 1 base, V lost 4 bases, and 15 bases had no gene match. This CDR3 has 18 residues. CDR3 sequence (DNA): TGTGCCAGCAGCCTAAGACAGGGTTGGGGAGGTCCGAACACTGAAGCTTTCTTT. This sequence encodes CASSLRQGWGGPNTEAFF. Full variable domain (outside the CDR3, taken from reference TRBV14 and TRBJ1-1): EAGVTQFPSHSVIEKGQTVTLRCDPISGHDNLYWYRRVMGKEIKFLLHFVKESKQDESGMPNNRFLAERTGGTYSTLKVQPAELEDSGVYFCASSLRQGWGGPNTEAFFGQGTRLTVV.

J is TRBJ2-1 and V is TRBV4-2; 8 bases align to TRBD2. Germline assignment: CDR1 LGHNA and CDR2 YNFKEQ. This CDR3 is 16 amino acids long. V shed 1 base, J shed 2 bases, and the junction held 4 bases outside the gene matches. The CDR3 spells CASSQVGGGPYNEQFF. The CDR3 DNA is TGTGCCAGCAGCCAAGTTGGCGGGGGGCCCTACAATGAGCAGTTCTTC.

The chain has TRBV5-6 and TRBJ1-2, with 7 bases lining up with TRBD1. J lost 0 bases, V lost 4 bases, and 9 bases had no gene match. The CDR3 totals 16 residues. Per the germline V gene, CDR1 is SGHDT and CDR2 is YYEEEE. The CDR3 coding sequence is TGTGCCAGCAGCACAGCCGGGACAGTCTCTAACTATGGCTACACCTTC. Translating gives CASSTAGTVSNYGYTF.

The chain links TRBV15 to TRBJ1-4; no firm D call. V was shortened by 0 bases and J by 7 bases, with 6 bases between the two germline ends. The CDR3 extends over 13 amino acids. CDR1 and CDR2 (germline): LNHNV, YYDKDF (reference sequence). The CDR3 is CATSRDRGEKLFF. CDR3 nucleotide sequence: TGTGCCACCAGCAGAGATAGAGGTGAAAAACTGTTTTTT.

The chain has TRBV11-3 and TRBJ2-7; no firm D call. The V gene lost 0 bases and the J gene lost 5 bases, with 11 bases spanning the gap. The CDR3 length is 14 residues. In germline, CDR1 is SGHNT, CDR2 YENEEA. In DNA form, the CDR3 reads TGTGCCAGCAGCTTAGATCCAAGGGTCGACGAGCAGTACTTC. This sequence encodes CASSLDPRVDEQYF. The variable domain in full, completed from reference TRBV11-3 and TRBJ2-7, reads EAGVVQSPRYKIIEKKQPVAFWCNPISGHNTLYWYLQNLGQGPELLIRYENEEAVDDSQLPKDRFSAERLKGVDSTLKIQPAELGDSAVYLCASSLDPRVDEQYFGPGTRLTVT.

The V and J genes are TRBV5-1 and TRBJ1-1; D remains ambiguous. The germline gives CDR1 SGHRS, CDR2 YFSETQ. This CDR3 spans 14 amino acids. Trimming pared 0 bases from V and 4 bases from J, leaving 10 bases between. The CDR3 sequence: CASSLGLGVTEAFF. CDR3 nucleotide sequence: TGCGCCAGCAGCTTGGGACTCGGAGTCACTGAAGCTTTCTTT.

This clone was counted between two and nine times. CDR3 loop: CASSSTSGGRTEAFF. The CDR3 nucleotides are TGCGCCAGCAGCTCGACCTCAGGAGGTCGCACTGAAGCTTTCTTT. The chain carries TRBV5-1 and TRBJ1-1, with D unclear. The CDR3 runs to 15 residues. Germline-derived CDR1 and CDR2 are SGHRS and YFSETQ. V lost 3 bases to trimming and J lost 4 bases, with 16 bases between them.

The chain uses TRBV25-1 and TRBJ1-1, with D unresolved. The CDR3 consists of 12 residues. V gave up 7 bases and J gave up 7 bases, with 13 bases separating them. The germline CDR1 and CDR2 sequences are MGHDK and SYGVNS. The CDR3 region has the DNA TGTGCCAGCACGGGAGCAGACCGTGAAGCTTTCTTT. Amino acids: CASTGADREAFF.

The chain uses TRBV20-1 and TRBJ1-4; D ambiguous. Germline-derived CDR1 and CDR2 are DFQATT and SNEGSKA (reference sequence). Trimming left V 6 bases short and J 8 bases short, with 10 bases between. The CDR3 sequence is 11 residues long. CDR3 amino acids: CSAGSGEKLFF. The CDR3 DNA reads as TGCAGTGCGGGAAGCGGGGAAAAACTGTTTTTT.

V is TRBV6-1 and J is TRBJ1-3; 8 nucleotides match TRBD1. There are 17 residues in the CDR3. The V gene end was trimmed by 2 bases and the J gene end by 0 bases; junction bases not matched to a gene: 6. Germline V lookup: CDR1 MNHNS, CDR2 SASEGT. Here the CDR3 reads CASSERDRISSGNTIYF. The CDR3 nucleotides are TGTGCCAGCAGTGAACGGGACAGGATCAGCTCTGGAAACACCATATATTTT.

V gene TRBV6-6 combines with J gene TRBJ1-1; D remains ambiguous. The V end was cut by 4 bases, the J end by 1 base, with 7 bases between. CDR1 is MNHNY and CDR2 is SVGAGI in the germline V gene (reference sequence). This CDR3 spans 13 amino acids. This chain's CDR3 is CASSSFQNTEAFF. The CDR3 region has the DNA TGTGCCAGCAGTTCCTTCCAGAACACTGAAGCTTTCTTT.

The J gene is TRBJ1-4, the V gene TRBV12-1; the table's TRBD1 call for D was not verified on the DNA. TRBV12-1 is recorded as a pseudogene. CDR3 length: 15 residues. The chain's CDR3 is CASSFEAGRNEKLFF. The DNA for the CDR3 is TGTGCCAGCAGCTTTGAGGCAGGGCGGAATGAAAAACTGTTTTTT.

This chain's CDR3 is CASSSPGGSYEQYF. In DNA form, the CDR3 reads TGCGCCAGCAGCTCCCCGGGCGGCTCCTACGAGCAGTACTTC. This chain connects TRBV4-1 to TRBJ2-7, with no clear D. This CDR3 region has 14 residues. CDR1 is MGHRA, CDR2 YSYEKL, per germline. V lost 5 bases to trimming and J lost 0 bases, with 11 bases between them.

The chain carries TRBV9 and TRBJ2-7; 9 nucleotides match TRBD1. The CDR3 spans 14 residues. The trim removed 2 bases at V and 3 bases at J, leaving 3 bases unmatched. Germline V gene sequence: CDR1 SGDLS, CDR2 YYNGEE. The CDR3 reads CASSVTGGSYEQYF. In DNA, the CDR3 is TGTGCCAGCAGCGTGACAGGGGGTAGCTACGAGCAGTACTTC.

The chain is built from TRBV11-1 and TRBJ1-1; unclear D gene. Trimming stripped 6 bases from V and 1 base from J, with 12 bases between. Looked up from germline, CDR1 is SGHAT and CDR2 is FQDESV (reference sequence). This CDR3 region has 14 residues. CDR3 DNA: TGTGCCAGCAGGTCCGGGTCATCGAACACTGAAGCTTTCTTT. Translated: CASRSGSSNTEAFF.

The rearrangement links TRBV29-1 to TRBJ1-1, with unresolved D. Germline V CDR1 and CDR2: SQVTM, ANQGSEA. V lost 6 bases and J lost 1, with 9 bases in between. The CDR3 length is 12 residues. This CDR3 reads CSVQSSNTEAFF. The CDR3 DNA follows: TGCAGCGTACAGAGCTCGAACACTGAAGCTTTCTTT.